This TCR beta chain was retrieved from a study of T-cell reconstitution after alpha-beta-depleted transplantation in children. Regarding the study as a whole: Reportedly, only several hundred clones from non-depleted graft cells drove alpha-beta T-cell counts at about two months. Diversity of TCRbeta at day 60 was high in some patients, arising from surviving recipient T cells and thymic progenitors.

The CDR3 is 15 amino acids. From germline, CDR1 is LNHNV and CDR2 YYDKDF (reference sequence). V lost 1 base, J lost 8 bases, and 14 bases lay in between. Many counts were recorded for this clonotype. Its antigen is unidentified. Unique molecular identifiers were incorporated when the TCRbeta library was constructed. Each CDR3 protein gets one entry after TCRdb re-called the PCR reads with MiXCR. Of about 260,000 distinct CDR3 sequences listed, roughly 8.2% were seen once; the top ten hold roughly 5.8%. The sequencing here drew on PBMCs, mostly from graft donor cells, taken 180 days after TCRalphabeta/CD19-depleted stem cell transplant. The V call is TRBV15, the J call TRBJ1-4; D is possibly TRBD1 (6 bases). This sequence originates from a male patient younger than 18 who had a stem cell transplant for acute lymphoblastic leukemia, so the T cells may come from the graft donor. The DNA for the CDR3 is TGTGCCACCAGCAGAGGAGCAGGGGTGAAAGAAAAACTGTTTTTT. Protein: CATSRGAGVKEKLFF.